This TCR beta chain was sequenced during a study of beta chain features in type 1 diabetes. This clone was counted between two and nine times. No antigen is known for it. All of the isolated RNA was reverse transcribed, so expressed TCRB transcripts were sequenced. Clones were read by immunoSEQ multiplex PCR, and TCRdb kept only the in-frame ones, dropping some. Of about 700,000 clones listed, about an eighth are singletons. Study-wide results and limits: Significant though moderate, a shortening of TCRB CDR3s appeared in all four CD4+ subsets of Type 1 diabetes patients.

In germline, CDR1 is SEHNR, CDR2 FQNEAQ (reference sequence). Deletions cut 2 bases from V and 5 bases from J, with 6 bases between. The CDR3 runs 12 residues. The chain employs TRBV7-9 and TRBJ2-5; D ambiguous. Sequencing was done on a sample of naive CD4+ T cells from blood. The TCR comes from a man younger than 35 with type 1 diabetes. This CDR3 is CASSLISETQYF. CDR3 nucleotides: TGTGCCAGCAGCTTAATATCGGAGACCCAGTACTTC.